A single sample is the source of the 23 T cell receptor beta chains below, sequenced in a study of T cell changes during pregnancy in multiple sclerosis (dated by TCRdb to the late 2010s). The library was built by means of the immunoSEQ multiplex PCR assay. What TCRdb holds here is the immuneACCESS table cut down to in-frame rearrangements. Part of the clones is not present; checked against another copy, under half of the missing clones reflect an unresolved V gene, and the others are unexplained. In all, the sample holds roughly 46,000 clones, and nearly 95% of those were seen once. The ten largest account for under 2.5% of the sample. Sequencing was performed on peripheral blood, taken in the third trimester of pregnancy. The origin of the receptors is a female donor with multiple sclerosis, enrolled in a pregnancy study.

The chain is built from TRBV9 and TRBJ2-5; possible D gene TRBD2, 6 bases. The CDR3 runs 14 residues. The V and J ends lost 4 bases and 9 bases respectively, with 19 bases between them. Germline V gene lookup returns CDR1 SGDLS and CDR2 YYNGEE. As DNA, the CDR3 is TGTGCCAGCAGCCCACTTGGGGAGGAGAGACCCCAGTACTTC. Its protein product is CASSPLGEERPQYF. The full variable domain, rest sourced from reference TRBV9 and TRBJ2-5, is DSGVTQTPKHLITATGQRVTLRCSPRSGDLSVYWYQQSLDQGLQFLIQYYNGEERAKGNILERFSAQQFPDLHSELNLSSLELGDSALYFCASSPLGEERPQYFGPGTRLLVL.

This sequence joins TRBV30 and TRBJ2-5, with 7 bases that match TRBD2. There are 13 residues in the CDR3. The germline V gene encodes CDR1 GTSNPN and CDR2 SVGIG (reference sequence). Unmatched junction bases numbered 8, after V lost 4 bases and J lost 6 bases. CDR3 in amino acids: CAWNPGTKKTQYF. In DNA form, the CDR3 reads TGTGCCTGGAACCCCGGGACTAAGAAGACCCAGTACTTC.

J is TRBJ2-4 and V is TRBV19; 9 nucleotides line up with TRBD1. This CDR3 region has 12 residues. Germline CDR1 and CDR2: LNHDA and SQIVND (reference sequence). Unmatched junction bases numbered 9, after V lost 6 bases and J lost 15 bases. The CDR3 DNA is TGTGCCAGTAGGACAGGGGGGGGCCAACGGTACTTC. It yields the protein CASRTGGGQRYF.

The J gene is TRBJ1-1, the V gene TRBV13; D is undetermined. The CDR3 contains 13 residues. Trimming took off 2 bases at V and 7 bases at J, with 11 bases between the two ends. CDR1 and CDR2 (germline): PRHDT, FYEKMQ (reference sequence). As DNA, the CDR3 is TGTGCCAGCAGCTTAAAAACTGCCTATGAAGCTTTCTTT. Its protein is CASSLKTAYEAFF.

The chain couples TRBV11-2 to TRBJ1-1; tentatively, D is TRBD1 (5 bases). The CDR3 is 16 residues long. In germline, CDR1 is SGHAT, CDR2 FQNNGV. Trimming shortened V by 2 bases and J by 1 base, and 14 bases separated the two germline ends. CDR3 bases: TGTGCCAGCAGCTTACCCCTAGACAGCCCGAACACTGAAGCTTTCTTT. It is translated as CASSLPLDSPNTEAFF.

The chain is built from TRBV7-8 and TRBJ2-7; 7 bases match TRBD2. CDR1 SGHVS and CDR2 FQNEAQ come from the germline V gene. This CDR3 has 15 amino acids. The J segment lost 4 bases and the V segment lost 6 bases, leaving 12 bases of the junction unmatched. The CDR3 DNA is TGTGCCAGCAGTTCTCACCGGGACTACAAGTACGAGCAGTACTTC. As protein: CASSSHRDYKYEQYF.

The CDR3 loop is CASLTGANVLTF. Here the CDR3 DNA reads TGTGCCAGCCTTACTGGGGCCAACGTCCTGACTTTC. J is TRBJ2-6 and V is TRBV7-9; D gene unclear. This CDR3 is built from 12 residues. V was cut by 8 bases and J by 2 bases, with 4 bases left in between. Germline CDR1 SEHNR, CDR2 FQNEAQ (reference sequence).

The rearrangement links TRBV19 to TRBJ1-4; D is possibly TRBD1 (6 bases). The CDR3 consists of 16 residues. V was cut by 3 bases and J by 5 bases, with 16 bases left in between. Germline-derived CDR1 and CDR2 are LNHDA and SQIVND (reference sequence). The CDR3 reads CASSMETGTWNEKLFF. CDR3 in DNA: TGTGCCAGTAGTATGGAAACCGGGACATGGAATGAAAAACTGTTTTTT.

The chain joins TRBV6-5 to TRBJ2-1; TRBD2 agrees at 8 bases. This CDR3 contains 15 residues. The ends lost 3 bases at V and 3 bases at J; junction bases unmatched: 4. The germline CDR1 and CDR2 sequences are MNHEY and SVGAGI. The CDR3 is CASSYVREGYNEQFF. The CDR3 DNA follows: TGTGCCAGCAGTTATGTACGGGAGGGCTACAATGAGCAGTTCTTC.

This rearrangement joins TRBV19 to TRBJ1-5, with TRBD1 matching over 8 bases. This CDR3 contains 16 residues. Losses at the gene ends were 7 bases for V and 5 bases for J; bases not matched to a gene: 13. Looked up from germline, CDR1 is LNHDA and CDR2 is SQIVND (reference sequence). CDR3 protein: CASKVLGRGLDQPQHF. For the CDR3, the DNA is TGTGCCAGTAAGGTTCTGGGCAGGGGGCTTGATCAGCCCCAGCATTTT.

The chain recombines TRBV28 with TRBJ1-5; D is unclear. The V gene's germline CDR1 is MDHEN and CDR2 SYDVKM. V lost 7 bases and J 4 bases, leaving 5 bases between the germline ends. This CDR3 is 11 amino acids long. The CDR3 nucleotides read TGTGCCAGCACCAGAAATCAGCCCCAGCATTTT. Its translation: CASTRNQPQHF. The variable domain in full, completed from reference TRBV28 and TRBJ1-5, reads DVKVTQSSRYLVKRTGEKVFLECVQDMDHENMFWYRQDPGLGLRLIYFSYDVKMKEKGDIPEGYSVSREKKERFSLILESASTNQTSMYLCASTRNQPQHFGDGTRLSIL.

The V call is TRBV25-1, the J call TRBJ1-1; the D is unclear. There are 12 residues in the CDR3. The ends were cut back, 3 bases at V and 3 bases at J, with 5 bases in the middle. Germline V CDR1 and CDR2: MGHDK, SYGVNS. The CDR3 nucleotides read TGTGCCAGCAGTGATTATTACACTGAAGCTTTCTTT. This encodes CASSDYYTEAFF.

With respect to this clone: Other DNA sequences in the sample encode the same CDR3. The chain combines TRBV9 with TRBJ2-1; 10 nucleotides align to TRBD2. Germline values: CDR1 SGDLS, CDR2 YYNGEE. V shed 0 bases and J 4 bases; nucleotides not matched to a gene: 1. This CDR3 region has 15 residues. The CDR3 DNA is TGTGCCAGCAGCGTAGGGACTAGCGGATACAATGAGCAGTTCTTC. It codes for CASSVGTSGYNEQFF.

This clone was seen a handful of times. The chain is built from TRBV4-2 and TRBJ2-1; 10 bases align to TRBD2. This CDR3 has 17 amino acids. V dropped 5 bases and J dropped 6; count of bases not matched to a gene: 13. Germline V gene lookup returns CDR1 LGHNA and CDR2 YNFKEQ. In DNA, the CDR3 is TGTGCCAGCAGCAAACCGGAGGGGACTAGCGACCTCAATGAGCAGTTCTTC. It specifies CASSKPEGTSDLNEQFF.

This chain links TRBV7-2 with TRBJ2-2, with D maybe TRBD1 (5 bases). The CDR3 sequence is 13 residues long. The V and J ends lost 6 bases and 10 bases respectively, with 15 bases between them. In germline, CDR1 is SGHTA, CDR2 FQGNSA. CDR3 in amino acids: CASRPTNGQELFF. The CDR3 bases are TGTGCCAGCAGACCAACGAATGGACAGGAGCTGTTTTTT.

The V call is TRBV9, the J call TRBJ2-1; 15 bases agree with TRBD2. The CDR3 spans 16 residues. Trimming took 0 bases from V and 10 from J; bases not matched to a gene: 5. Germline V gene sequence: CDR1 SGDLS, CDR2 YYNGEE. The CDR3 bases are TGTGCCAGCAGCGTAGACGGGACTAGCGGGAGGAGCGAGCAGTTCTTC. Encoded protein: CASSVDGTSGRSEQFF.

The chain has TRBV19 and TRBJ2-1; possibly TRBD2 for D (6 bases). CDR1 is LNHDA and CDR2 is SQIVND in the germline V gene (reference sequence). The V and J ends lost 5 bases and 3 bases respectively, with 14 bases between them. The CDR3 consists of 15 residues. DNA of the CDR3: TGTGCCAGTAGTCTGATGGGAGGAGACTACAATGAGCAGTTCTTC. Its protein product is CASSLMGGDYNEQFF.

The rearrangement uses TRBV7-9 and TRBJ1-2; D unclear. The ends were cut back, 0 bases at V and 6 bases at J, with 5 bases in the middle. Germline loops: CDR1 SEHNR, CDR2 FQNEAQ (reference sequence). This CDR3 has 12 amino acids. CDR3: CASSLARDGYTF. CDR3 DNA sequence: TGTGCCAGCAGCTTAGCGAGGGATGGCTACACCTTC.

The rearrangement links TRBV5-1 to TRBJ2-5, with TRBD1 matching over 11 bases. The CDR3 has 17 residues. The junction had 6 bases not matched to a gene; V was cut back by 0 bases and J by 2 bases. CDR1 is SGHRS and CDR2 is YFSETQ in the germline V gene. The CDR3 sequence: CASSLGDRGRGQETQYF. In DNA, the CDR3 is TGCGCCAGCAGCTTGGGGGACAGGGGGAGAGGACAAGAGACCCAGTACTTC.

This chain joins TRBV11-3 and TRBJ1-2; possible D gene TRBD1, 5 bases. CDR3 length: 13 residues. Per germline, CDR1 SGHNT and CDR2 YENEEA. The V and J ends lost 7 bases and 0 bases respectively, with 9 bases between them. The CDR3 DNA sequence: TGTGCCAGCATGGGGGACTCTAACTATGGCTACACCTTC. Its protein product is CASMGDSNYGYTF.

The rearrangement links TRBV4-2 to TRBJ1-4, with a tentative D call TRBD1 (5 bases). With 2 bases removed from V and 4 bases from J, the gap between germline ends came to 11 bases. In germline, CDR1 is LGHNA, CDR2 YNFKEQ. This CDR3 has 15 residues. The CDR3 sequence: CASSQQTGFNEKLFF. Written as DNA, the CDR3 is TGTGCCAGCAGCCAACAAACAGGTTTTAATGAAAAACTGTTTTTT.

CDR3 amino acids: CASSRDTVSDTQYF. In DNA, the CDR3 is TGTGCCAGCAGTCGGGACACGGTATCAGATACGCAGTATTTT. This chain connects TRBV6-4 to TRBJ2-3; TRBD1 is a possible D gene (6 bases). Germline-derived CDR1 and CDR2 are MRHNA and SNTAGT. This CDR3 is 14 amino acids long. V was cut by 5 bases and J by 4 bases, with 13 bases left in between.

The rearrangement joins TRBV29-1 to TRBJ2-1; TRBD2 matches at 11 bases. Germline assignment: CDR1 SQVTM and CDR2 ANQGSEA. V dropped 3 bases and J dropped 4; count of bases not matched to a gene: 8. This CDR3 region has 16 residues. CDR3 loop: CSVEGTSGSEYNEQFF. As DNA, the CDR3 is TGCAGCGTTGAGGGGACTAGCGGTTCGGAGTACAATGAGCAGTTCTTC.